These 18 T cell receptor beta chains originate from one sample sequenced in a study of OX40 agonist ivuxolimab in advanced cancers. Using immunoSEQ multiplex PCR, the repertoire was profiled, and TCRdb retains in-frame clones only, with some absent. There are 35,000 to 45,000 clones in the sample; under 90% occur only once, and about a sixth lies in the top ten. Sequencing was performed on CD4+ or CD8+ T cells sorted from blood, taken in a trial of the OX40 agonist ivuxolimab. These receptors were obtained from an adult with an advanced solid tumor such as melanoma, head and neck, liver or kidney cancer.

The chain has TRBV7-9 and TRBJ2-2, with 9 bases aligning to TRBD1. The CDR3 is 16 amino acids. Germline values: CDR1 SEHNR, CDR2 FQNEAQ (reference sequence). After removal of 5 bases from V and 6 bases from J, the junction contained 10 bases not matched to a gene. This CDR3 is CASSPPTGGSPGELFF. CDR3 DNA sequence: TGTGCCAGCAGCCCCCCGACAGGGGGAAGCCCCGGGGAGCTGTTTTTT.

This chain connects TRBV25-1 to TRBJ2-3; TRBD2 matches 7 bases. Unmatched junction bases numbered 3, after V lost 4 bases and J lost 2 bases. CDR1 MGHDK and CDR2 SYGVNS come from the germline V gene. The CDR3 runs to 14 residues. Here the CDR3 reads CASSGGGLTDTQYF. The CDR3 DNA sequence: TGTGCCAGCAGTGGGGGGGGACTCACAGATACGCAGTATTTT.

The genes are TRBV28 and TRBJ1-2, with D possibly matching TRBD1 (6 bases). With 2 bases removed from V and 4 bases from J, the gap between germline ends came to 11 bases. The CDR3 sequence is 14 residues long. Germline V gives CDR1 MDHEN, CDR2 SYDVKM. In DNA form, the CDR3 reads TGTGCCAGCAGTTTAGCTGGGACAATCTATGGCTACACCTTC. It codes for CASSLAGTIYGYTF.

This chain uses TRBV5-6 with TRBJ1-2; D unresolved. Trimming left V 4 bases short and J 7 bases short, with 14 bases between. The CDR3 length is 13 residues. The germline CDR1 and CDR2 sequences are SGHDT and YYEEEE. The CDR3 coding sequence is TGTGCCAGCAGCCCTGGTCGGGGTCCTGGCTACACCTTC. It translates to CASSPGRGPGYTF. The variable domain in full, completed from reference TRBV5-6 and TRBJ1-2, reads DAGVTQSPTHLIKTRGQQVTLRCSPKSGHDTVSWYQQALGQGPQFIFQYYEEEERQRGNFPDRFSGHQFPNYSSELNVNALLLGDSALYLCASSPGRGPGYTFGSGTRLTVV.

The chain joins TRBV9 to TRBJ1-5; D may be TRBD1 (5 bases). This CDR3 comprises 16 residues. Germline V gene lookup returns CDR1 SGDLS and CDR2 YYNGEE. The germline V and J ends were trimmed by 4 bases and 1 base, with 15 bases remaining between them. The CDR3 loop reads CASSPGGFRSNQPQHF. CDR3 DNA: TGTGCCAGCAGCCCTGGGGGATTTCGCAGCAATCAGCCCCAGCATTTT. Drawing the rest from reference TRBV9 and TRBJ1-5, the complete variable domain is DSGVTQTPKHLITATGQRVTLRCSPRSGDLSVYWYQQSLDQGLQFLIQYYNGEERAKGNILERFSAQQFPDLHSELNLSSLELGDSALYFCASSPGGFRSNQPQHFGDGTRLSIL.

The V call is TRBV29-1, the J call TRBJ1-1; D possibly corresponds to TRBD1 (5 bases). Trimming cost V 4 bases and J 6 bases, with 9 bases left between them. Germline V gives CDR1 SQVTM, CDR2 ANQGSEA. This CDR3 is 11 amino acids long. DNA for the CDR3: TGCAGCGTTGGCGGGGGGGCTGAAGCTTTCTTT. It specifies CSVGGGAEAFF.

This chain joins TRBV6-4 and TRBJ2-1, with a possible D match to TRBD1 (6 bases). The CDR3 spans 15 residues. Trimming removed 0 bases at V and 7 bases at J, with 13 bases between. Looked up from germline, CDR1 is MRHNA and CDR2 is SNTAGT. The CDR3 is CASSDSGQGWNEQFF. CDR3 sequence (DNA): TGTGCCAGCAGTGACTCTGGTCAGGGGTGGAATGAGCAGTTCTTC.

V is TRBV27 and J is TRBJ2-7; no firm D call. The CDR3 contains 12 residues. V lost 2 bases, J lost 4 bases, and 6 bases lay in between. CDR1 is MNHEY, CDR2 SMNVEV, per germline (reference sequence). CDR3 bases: TGTGCCAGCAGTTTAGACGGGTACGAGCAGTACTTC. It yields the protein CASSLDGYEQYF.

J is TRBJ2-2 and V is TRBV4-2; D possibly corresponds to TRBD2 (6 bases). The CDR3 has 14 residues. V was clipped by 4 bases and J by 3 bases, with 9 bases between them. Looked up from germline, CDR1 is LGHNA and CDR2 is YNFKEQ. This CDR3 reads CASSLSGDTGELFF. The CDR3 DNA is TGTGCCAGCAGCCTCTCGGGGGACACCGGGGAGCTGTTTTTT.

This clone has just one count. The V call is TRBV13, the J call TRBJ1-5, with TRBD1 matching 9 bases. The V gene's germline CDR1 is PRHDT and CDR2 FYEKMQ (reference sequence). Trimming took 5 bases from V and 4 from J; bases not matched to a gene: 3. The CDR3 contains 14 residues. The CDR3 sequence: CASSKDRGNQPQHF. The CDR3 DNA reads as TGTGCCAGCAGCAAGGACAGGGGTAATCAGCCCCAGCATTTT.

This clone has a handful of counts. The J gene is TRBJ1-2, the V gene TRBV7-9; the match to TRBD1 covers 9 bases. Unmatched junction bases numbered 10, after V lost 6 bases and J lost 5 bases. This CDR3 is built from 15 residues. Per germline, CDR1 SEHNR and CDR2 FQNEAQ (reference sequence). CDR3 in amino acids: CASSKRTGEDYGYTF. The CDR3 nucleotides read TGTGCCAGCAGTAAGAGGACAGGGGAGGATTATGGCTACACCTTC.

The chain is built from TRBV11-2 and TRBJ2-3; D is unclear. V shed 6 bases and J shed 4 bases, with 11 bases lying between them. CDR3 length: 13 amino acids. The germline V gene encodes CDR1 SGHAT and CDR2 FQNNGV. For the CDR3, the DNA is TGTGCCAGCAGTAAGCTTAGCCCAGATACGCAGTATTTT. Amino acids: CASSKLSPDTQYF.

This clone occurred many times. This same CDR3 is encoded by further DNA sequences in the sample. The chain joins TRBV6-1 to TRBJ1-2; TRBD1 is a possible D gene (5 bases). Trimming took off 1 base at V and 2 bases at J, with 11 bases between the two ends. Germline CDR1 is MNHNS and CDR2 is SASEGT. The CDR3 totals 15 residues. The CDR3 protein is CASSEGLGPNYGYTF. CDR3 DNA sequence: TGTGCCAGCAGTGAAGGGCTGGGACCGAACTATGGCTACACCTTC.

In DNA form, the CDR3 reads TGTGCCAGCAGCTTCGGTAGTAACGTGCAGTACTTC. Protein sequence: CASSFGSNVQYF. The chain is built from TRBV7-2 and TRBJ2-7, with D unresolved. Looked up from germline, CDR1 is SGHTA and CDR2 is FQGNSA. The CDR3 runs to 12 residues. V was clipped by 3 bases and J by 9 bases, with 12 bases between them.

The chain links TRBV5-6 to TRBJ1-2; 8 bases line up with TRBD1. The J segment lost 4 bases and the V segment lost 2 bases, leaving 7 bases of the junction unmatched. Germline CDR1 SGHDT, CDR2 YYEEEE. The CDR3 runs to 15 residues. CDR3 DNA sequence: TGTGCCAGCAGCTTTCTGACAGGGGTCTTCTATGGCTACACCTTC. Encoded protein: CASSFLTGVFYGYTF. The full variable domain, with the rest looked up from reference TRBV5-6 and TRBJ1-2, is DAGVTQSPTHLIKTRGQQVTLRCSPKSGHDTVSWYQQALGQGPQFIFQYYEEEERQRGNFPDRFSGHQFPNYSSELNVNALLLGDSALYLCASSFLTGVFYGYTFGSGTRLTVV.

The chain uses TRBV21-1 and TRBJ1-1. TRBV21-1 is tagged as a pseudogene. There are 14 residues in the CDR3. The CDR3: CASSKRDRATEAFF. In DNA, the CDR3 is TGTGCCAGCAGCAAGAGGGATAGGGCCACTGAAGCTTTCTTT.

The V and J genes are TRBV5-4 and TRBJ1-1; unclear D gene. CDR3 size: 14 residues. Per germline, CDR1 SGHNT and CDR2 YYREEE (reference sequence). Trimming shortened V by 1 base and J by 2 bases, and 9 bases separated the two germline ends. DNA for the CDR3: TGTGCCAGCAGCTTGTGGGCAGCCAACACTGAAGCTTTCTTT. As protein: CASSLWAANTEAFF.

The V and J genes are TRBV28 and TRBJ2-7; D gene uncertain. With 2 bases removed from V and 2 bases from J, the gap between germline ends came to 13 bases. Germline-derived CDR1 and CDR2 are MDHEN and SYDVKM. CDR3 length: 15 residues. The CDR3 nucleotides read TGTGCCAGCAGTTTAGATGGGCTGGTCCCCTACGAGCAGTACTTC. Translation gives CASSLDGLVPYEQYF.